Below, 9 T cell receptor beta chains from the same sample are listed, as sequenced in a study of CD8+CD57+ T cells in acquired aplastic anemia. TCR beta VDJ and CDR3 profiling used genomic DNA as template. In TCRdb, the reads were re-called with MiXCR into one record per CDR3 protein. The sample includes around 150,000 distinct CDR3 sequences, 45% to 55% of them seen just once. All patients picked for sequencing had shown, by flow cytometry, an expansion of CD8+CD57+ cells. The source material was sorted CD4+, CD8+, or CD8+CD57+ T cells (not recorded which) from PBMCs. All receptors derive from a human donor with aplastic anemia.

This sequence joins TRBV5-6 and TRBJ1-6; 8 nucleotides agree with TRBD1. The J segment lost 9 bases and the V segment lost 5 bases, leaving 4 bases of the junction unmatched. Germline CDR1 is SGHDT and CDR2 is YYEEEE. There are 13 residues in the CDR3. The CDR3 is CASRTDRASPLHF. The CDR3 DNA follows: TGTGCCAGCAGGACGGACAGGGCTTCACCCCTCCACTTT.

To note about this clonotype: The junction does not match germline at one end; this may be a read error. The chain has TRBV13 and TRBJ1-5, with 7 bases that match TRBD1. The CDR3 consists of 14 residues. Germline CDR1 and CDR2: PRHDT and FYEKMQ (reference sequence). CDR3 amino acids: CASSLLTGNQPQHF. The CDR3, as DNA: TGTGCCAGCAGCTTGTTGACAGGGAATCAGCCCCAGCACTTT.

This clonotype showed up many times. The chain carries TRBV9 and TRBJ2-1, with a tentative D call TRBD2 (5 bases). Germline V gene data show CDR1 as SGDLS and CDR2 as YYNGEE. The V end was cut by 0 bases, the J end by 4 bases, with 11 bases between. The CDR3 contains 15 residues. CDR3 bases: TGTGCCAGCAGCGTAGGAGGGATCGAGTACAATGAGCAGTTCTTC. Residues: CASSVGGIEYNEQFF.

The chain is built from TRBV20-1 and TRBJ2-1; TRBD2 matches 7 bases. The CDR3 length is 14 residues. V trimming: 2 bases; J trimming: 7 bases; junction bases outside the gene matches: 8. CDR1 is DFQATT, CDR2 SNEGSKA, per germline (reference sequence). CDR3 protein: CSARPAGAFNEQFF. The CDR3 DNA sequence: TGCAGTGCTAGACCCGCGGGAGCATTTAATGAGCAGTTCTTC.

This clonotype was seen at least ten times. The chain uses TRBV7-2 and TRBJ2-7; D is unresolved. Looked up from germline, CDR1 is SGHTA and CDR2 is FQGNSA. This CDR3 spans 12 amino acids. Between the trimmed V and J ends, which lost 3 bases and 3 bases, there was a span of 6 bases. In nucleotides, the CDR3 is TGTGCCAGCAGCTTGCGTAGCTACGAGCAGTACTTC. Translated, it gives CASSLRSYEQYF.

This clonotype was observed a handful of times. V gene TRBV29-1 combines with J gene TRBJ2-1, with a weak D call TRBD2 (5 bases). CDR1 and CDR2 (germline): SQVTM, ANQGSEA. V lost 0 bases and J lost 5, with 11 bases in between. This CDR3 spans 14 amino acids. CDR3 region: CSVEDRRMNNEQFF. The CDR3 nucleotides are TGCAGCGTTGAAGATCGGAGGATGAACAATGAGCAGTTCTTC.

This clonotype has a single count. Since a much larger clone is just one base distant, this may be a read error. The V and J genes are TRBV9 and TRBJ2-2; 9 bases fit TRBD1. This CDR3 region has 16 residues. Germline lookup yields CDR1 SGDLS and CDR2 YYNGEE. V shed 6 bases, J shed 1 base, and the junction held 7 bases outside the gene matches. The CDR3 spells CASNPPGQGNTGELFF. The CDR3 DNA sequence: TGTGCCAGCAACCCCCCGGGACAGGGGAACACCGGGGAGCTGTTTTTT.

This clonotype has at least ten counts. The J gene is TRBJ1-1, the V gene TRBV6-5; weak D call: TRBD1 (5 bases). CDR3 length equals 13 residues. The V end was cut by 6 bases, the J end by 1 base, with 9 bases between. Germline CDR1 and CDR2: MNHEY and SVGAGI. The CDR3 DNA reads TGTGCCAGCAGCCCACAGGCGAACACTGAAGCTTTCTTT. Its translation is CASSPQANTEAFF.

CDR3 DNA: TGTGCCAGCAGCTTAGGGAGGGGGGAGTACGAGCAGTACTTC. It is translated as CASSLGRGEYEQYF. The chain has TRBV7-6 and TRBJ2-7, with D perhaps matching TRBD1 or TRBD2 (6 bases each). The germline V and J ends were trimmed by 1 base and 4 bases, with 11 bases remaining between them. The CDR3 has 14 residues. The germline CDR1 and CDR2 sequences are SGHVS and FNYEAQ.